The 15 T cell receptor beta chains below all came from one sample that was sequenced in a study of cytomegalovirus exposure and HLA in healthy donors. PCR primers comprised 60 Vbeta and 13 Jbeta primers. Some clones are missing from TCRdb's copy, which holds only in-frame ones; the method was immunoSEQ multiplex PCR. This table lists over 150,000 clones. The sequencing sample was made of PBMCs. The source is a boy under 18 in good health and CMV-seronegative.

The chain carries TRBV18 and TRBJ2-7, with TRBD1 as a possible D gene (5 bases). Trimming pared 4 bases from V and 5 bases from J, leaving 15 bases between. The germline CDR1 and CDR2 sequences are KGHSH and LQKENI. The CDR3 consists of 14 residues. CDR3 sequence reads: CASSLQVRRDEQYF. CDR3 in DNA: TGTGCCAGCTCACTACAGGTGCGTAGGGACGAGCAGTACTTC.

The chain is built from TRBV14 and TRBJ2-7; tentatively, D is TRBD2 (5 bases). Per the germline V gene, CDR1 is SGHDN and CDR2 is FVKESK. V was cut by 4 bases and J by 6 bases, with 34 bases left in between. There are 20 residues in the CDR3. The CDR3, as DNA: TGTGCCAGCAGCCCCCGGGTGTCTAGCCTAGGCCTCGCGGGTTGGCGCGAGCAGTACTTC. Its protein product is CASSPRVSSLGLAGWREQYF.

The CDR3 nucleotides read TGTGCCAGCAGGGCCGGACAGGGCTATGGCTACACCTTC. Its protein product is CASRAGQGYGYTF. This sequence joins TRBV7-2 and TRBJ1-2; 8 nucleotides align to TRBD1. The CDR3 covers 13 residues. V was clipped by 6 bases and J by 4 bases; unmatched bases: 4. CDR1 SGHTA and CDR2 FQGNSA come from the germline V gene.

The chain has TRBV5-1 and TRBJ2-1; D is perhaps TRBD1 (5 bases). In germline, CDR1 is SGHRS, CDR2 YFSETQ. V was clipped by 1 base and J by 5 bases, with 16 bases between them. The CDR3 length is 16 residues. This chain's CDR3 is CASSLQVLGRDNEQFF. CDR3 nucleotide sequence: TGCGCCAGCAGCTTGCAGGTCTTGGGCAGGGACAATGAGCAGTTCTTC.

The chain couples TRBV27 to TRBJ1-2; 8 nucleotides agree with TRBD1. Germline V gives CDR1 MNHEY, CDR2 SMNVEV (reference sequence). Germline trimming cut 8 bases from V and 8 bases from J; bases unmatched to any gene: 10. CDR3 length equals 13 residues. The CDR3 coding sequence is TGTGCCAGCGGAACAGGGACAGGAACCGGCTACACCTTC. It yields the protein CASGTGTGTGYTF.

The CDR3: CASSIPGQGIKYF. The CDR3 coding sequence is TGTGCCAGTAGTATCCCAGGACAGGGGATAAAGTATTTT. The V and J genes are TRBV19 and TRBJ2-3; 9 nucleotides agree with TRBD1. With 3 bases clipped from V and 13 bases from J, the junction kept 8 bases outside the gene matches. The CDR3 sequence is 13 residues long. In germline, CDR1 is LNHDA, CDR2 SQIVND (reference sequence).

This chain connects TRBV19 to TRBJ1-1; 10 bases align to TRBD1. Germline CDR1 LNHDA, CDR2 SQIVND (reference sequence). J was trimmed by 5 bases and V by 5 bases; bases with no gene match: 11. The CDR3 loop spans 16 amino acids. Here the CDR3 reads CASSARDRGAKTEAFF. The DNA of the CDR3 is TGTGCCAGTAGTGCCCGGGACAGGGGAGCCAAAACTGAAGCTTTCTTT.

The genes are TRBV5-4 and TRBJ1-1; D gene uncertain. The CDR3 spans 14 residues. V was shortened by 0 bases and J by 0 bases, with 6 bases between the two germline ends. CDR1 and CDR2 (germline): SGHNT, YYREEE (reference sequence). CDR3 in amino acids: CASSLVGMNTEAFF. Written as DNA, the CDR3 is TGTGCCAGCAGCTTGGTGGGCATGAACACTGAAGCTTTCTTT.

CDR3 residues: CASSSGPYGYTF. The CDR3 DNA reads TGTGCCAGCAGTAGCGGACCCTATGGCTACACCTTC. This chain joins TRBV27 and TRBJ1-2, with unresolved D. This CDR3 has 12 residues. V was cut by 5 bases and J by 4 bases, with 8 bases left in between. CDR1 and CDR2 from the germline V gene are MNHEY and SMNVEV (reference sequence).

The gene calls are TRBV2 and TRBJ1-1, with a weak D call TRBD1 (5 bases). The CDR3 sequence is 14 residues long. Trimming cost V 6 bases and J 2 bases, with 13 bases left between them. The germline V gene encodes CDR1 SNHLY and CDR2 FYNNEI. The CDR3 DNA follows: TGTGCCAGCAGCAGGGTCCCACTAAACACTGAAGCTTTCTTT. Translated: CASSRVPLNTEAFF.

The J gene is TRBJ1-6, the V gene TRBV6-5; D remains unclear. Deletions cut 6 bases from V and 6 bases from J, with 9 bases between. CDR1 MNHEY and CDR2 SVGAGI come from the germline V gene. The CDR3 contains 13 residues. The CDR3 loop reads CASRGRGNSPLHF. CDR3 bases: TGTGCCAGCAGAGGTCGGGGTAATTCACCCCTCCACTTT.

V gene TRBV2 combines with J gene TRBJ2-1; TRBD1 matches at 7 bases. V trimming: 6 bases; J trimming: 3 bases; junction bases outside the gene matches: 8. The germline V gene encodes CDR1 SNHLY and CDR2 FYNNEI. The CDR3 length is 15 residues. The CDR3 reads CASRLEAGGYNEQFF. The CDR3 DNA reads TGTGCCAGCAGATTGGAGGCAGGGGGCTACAATGAGCAGTTCTTC.

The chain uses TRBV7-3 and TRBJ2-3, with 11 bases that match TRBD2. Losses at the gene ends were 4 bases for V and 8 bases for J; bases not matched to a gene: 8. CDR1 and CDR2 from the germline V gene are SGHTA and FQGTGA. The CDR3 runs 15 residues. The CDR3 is CASSSTGTSGVTQYF. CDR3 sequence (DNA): TGTGCCAGCAGCTCAACCGGGACTAGCGGAGTTACGCAGTATTTT.

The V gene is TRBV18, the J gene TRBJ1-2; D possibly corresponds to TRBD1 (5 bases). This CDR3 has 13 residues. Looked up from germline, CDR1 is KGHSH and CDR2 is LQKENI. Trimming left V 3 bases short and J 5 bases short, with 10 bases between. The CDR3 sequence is CASSPDTNYGYTF. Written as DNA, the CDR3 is TGTGCCAGCTCACCGGACACAAATTATGGCTACACCTTC.

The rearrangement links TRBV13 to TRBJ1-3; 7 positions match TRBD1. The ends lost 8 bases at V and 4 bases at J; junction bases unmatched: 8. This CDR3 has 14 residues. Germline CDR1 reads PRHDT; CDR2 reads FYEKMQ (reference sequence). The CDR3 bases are TGTGCCAGCCGTACCAGACAGGGAGGAAACACCATATATTTT. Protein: CASRTRQGGNTIYF.